Sequencing of this T cell receptor beta chain was carried out in a study of CD8 T cells in Susac syndrome. Deletions cut 4 bases from V and 4 bases from J, with 12 bases between. The CDR3 totals 13 residues. Germline loops: CDR1 DFQATT, CDR2 SNEGSKA (reference sequence). Roughly 0.45 to 1 ug RNA was reverse transcribed with random hexamers. TCRdb processed the immunoSEQ multiplex PCR reads anew with MiXCR; each CDR3 protein has one entry. Of more than 200,000 distinct CDR3 sequences detected, 94% appear once; the ten largest clones hold around 0.15%. The chain carries TRBV20-1 and TRBJ2-3, with D possibly matching TRBD2 (5 bases). This TCR derives from a human donor with Susac syndrome. The material sequenced was CD4+ T cells from PBMCs. This CDR3 reads CSATSGVSDTQYF. CDR3 DNA sequence: TGCAGTGCTACTTCCGGGGTTTCAGATACGCAGTATTTT.